Each of the 13 T cell receptor beta chains below was sequenced from the same sample in a study of cytomegalovirus exposure and HLA in healthy donors. PCR involved 60 Vbeta and 13 Jbeta primers. The repertoire was sequenced with immunoSEQ multiplex PCR; TCRdb's copy has only in-frame clones and lacks some. The repertoire holds roughly 150,000 clones, with approximately 83% as singletons. Sequences were obtained from PBMCs. These receptors all stem from a woman aged 18 to 35 in good health and CMV-seronegative.

This clone was counted a single time. The chain uses TRBV10-3 and TRBJ1-6; 7 nucleotides agree with TRBD1. Trimming removed 5 bases from V and 10 bases from J; junction bases left unmatched: 8. The CDR3 has 14 residues. Germline loops: CDR1 ENHRY, CDR2 SYGVKD. CDR3 sequence: CAISIQGSGSPLHF. CDR3 sequence (DNA): TGTGCCATCAGTATACAGGGGTCGGGGTCACCCCTCCACTTT.

This chain links TRBV29-1 with TRBJ1-1, with TRBD1 matching 8 bases. CDR3 length: 12 residues. Germline CDR1 reads SQVTM; CDR2 reads ANQGSEA. Trimming at V came to 7 bases and at J to 10 bases, leaving 11 bases not matched to a gene. The CDR3 spells CSALWGDRGAFF. CDR3 sequence (DNA): TGCAGCGCCCTCTGGGGAGACAGGGGAGCTTTCTTT. Combining the CDR3 with reference TRBV29-1 and TRBJ1-1 gives the whole variable domain SAVISQKPSRDICQRGTSLTIQCQVDSQVTMMFWYRQQPGQSLTLIATANQGSEATYESGFVIDKFPISRPNLTFSTLTVSNMSPEDSSIYLCSALWGDRGAFFGQGTRLTVV.

This clone was seen a few times. The chain carries TRBV5-5 and TRBJ1-2; D possibly corresponds to TRBD1 (5 bases). The germline CDR1 and CDR2 sequences are SGHKS and YYEKEE (reference sequence). This CDR3 is 15 amino acids long. With 1 base removed from V and 4 bases from J, the gap between germline ends came to 14 bases. In DNA form, the CDR3 reads TGTGCCAGCAGCTTGCTTTCTCAGGGCAGCTATGGCTACACCTTC. Translating gives CASSLLSQGSYGYTF. Together with reference TRBV5-5 and TRBJ1-2, the CDR3 gives the full variable domain: DAGVTQSPTHLIKTRGQQVTLRCSPISGHKSVSWYQQVLGQGPQFIFQYYEKEERGRGNFPDRFSARQFPNYSSELNVNALLLGDSALYLCASSLLSQGSYGYTFGSGTRLTVV.

Remarks on this clone: This sample also contains other DNA sequences that code for the same CDR3. The rearrangement links TRBV5-1 to TRBJ1-1; D not resolved. Germline CDR1 SGHRS, CDR2 YFSETQ. V was cut by 1 base and J by 3 bases, with 7 bases left in between. The CDR3 consists of 13 residues. The CDR3 DNA reads as TGCGCCAGCAGCTTGAGAGTGGACACTGAAGCTTTCTTT. Translation: CASSLRVDTEAFF.

This chain links TRBV7-9 with TRBJ2-7; a weak D match, TRBD2 (5 bases). Germline V gene lookup returns CDR1 SEHNR and CDR2 FQNEAQ (reference sequence). This CDR3 has 18 amino acids. The germline V and J ends were trimmed by 0 bases and 0 bases, with 18 bases remaining between them. CDR3 in DNA: TGTGCCAGCAGCTTAGCGCCGACGAGGGATCGGAGCTCCTACGAGCAGTACTTC. It translates to CASSLAPTRDRSSYEQYF. The full variable domain, in which reference TRBV7-9 and TRBJ2-7 provide the parts outside the CDR3, is DTGVSQNPRHKITKRGQNVTFRCDPISEHNRLYWYRQTLGQGPEFLTYFQNEAQLEKSRLLSDRFSAERPKGSFSTLEIQRTEQGDSAMYLCASSLAPTRDRSSYEQYFGPGTRLTVT.

The chain recombines TRBV5-6 with TRBJ2-2; the D gene is possibly TRBD2 (5 bases). Trimming stripped 4 bases from V and 6 bases from J, with 16 bases between. The V gene's germline CDR1 is SGHDT and CDR2 YYEEEE. CDR3 length: 15 amino acids. The CDR3: CASSQVSPGAGELFF. The CDR3 DNA reads TGTGCCAGCAGCCAGGTTTCCCCCGGGGCCGGGGAGCTGTTTTTT.

This clone was counted once. This chain uses TRBV11-3 with TRBJ2-7, with 12 bases matching TRBD1. The germline gives CDR1 SGHNT, CDR2 YENEEA. There are 17 residues in the CDR3. Trimming at V came to 5 bases and at J to 4 bases, leaving 12 bases not matched to a gene. This chain's CDR3 is CASSLTPGQGAWYEQYF. The CDR3 DNA follows: TGTGCCAGCAGCCTCACTCCGGGACAGGGGGCTTGGTACGAGCAGTACTTC.

The chain is built from TRBV18 and TRBJ1-1; 7 bases agree with TRBD1. The CDR3 totals 16 residues. CDR1 is KGHSH and CDR2 is LQKENI in the germline V gene. With V trimmed by 2 bases and J by 0 bases, 6 bases remained unmatched. CDR3 protein: CASSPETGKMNTEAFF. The CDR3 nucleotides read TGTGCCAGCTCACCAGAGACAGGGAAAATGAACACTGAAGCTTTCTTT.

The chain recombines TRBV25-1 with TRBJ1-4; D not resolved. Germline V gene sequence: CDR1 MGHDK, CDR2 SYGVNS. V was shortened by 4 bases and J by 5 bases, with 11 bases between the two germline ends. The CDR3 loop spans 14 amino acids. The CDR3 here is CASSAGSRNEKLFF. The CDR3 DNA sequence: TGTGCCAGCAGTGCCGGTTCCCGAAATGAAAAACTGTTTTTT.

This clone turned up a few times. The chain recombines TRBV5-1 with TRBJ1-2; weak D call: TRBD1 (6 bases). Trimming removed 3 bases from V and 4 bases from J, with 13 bases in between. This CDR3 has 14 residues. Germline assignment: CDR1 SGHRS and CDR2 YFSETQ. The CDR3 DNA is TGCGCCAGCAGCTCCCAGGGACACAGCTATGGCTACACCTTC. It translates to CASSSQGHSYGYTF.

The rearrangement links TRBV5-1 to TRBJ1-2; 8 positions agree with TRBD1. J lost 4 bases, V lost 5 bases, and 13 bases had no gene match. The V gene's germline CDR1 is SGHRS and CDR2 YFSETQ. This CDR3 spans 16 amino acids. DNA for the CDR3: TGCGCCAGCAGACGTTCGGTAACAGGGGGGAGCTATGGCTACACCTTC. Protein product: CASRRSVTGGSYGYTF.

The chain links TRBV27 to TRBJ1-2; 8 bases agree with TRBD1. Germline V lookup: CDR1 MNHEY, CDR2 SMNVEV (reference sequence). Germline trimming cut 5 bases from V and 3 bases from J; bases unmatched to any gene: 5. This CDR3 is built from 14 residues. In nucleotides, the CDR3 is TGTGCCAGCAGTACAGGGGGGGGGTACTATGGCTACACCTTC. Translated: CASSTGGGYYGYTF.

This chain joins TRBV27 and TRBJ1-5; no reliable D call. Germline V gene data show CDR1 as MNHEY and CDR2 as SMNVEV (reference sequence). The length of the CDR3 is 15 residues. V was pared by 1 base and J by 6 bases, with 13 bases between. The CDR3 region has the DNA TGTGCCAGCAGTTTATGGTCTTCGGGATCTCAGCCCCAGCATTTT. This gives the protein CASSLWSSGSQPQHF.